This T cell receptor (beta chain) was sequenced for a study of monozygotic twins with inflammatory bowel disease. In the case of this clonotype: The antigen is unknown.

Study-level findings and limits: The data did not back a single strong IBD-associated clonotype or signal. The sharing of clonotypes with others was lower in IBD patients than in healthy twins, especially with disease activity.

This CDR3 has 15 residues. TCRdb re-called the 5' RACE reads and catalogs CDR3 proteins one per entry, DNA excluded. Recorded here are 400,000 to 500,000 distinct CDR3 sequences; the top ten clones represent around 2.4%. This clonotype originated in a human donor with ulcerative colitis or Crohn's disease, or a healthy co-twin of an affected twin (not recorded which). What was sequenced was blood. This sequence joins TRBV12-3 or TRBV12-4 and TRBJ1-1; with no DNA, the TCRdb D assignment of TRBD1 cannot be verified. The CDR3 reads CASSLRQVANTEAFF.